These 24 T cell receptor beta chains were all obtained from the same sample, sequenced in a study of naive and memory T cell subsets. An equimolar mix of two oligonucleotides served as the beta constant-region primer for TRBC1 and TRBC2. TCRdb fed the UMI-ligation and nested PCR reads into MiXCR, producing one record per CDR3 protein. This table has roughly 21,000 distinct CDR3 sequences, approximately 9.9% appearing once. Material: central memory CD8+ T cells from blood. The source of these receptors is a human donor in good health.

This clonotype occurred many times. The rearrangement uses TRBV19 and TRBJ1-5, with TRBD1 identical over 9 bases. V lost 7 bases to trimming and J lost 9 bases; unmatched junction nucleotides: 7. CDR1 LNHDA and CDR2 SQIVND come from the germline V gene (reference sequence). This CDR3 has 13 residues. The CDR3 loop reads CASTDRGPRPQHF. The CDR3 nucleotides are TGTGCCAGTACGGACAGGGGTCCGAGGCCCCAGCATTTT.

This clonotype was observed a few times. This chain joins TRBV5-5 and TRBJ2-7, with D possibly matching TRBD1 (5 bases). This CDR3 is built from 12 residues. V dropped 5 bases and J dropped 2 bases, with 8 bases sitting between them. CDR1 is SGHKS and CDR2 is YYEKEE in the germline V gene (reference sequence). For the CDR3, the DNA is TGTGCCAGCAGGACAGTCCCCTACGAGCAGTACTTC. Amino acid sequence: CASRTVPYEQYF.

This clonotype has at least ten counts. The chain uses TRBV12-3 or TRBV12-4 and TRBJ2-1, with D unclear. Deletions cut 6 bases from V and 7 bases from J, with 10 bases between. The CDR3 is 12 amino acids. The CDR3 loop reads CASSLLSNEQFF. The CDR3 DNA reads as TGTGCCAGCAGCCTCCTGTCGAATGAGCAGTTCTTC.

The sample holds many counts of this clonotype. The rearrangement links TRBV7-8 to TRBJ2-7, with a weak D call TRBD2 (6 bases). Germline assignment: CDR1 SGHVS and CDR2 FQNEAQ. The CDR3 length is 15 residues. Between the trimmed V and J ends, which lost 5 bases and 2 bases, there was a span of 16 bases. The DNA of the CDR3 is TGTGCCAGCAGCCACCCCCTCGAGCGGGCCTACGAGCAGTACTTC. It encodes CASSHPLERAYEQYF.

The table lists this clonotype with many counts. The chain couples TRBV5-6 to TRBJ2-5; TRBD1 aligns across 7 bases. Trimming took 4 bases from V and 5 from J; bases not matched to a gene: 11. Germline CDR1 SGHDT, CDR2 YYEEEE. The CDR3 extends over 15 amino acids. This CDR3 reads CASSHARQGRETQYF. The CDR3 DNA follows: TGTGCCAGCAGCCACGCCCGACAGGGACGGGAGACCCAGTACTTC.

In its sample, this clonotype was seen many times. The chain recombines TRBV20-1 with TRBJ2-7, with 9 positions matching TRBD1. CDR1 is DFQATT, CDR2 SNEGSKA, per germline (reference sequence). V shed 3 bases and J 2 bases; nucleotides not matched to a gene: 2. The CDR3 consists of 13 residues. The CDR3 reads CSASTGGAYEQYF. The CDR3 DNA reads as TGCAGTGCTAGCACAGGGGGCGCCTACGAGCAGTACTTC.

The chain couples TRBV12-3 or TRBV12-4 to TRBJ2-7, with 10 bases lining up with TRBD2. Losses at the gene ends were 5 bases for V and 5 bases for J; bases not matched to a gene: 12. The CDR3 is 16 amino acids. The chain's CDR3 is CASSTHSGRALDEQYF. The CDR3 nucleotides read TGTGCCAGCAGTACTCACAGCGGGAGGGCTCTCGACGAGCAGTACTTC.

The table lists this clonotype with many counts. The chain recombines TRBV12-3 or TRBV12-4 with TRBJ2-7; 7 nucleotides line up with TRBD1. J gave up 1 base and V 10 bases, and 7 bases lay outside the gene matches. The CDR3 totals 13 residues. This CDR3 reads CAILKQGSYEQYF. DNA of the CDR3: TGTGCCATCCTAAAACAGGGGTCCTACGAGCAGTACTTC.

V is TRBV4-3 and J is TRBJ1-3; maybe TRBD1 (6 bases). Trimming cost V 3 bases and J 0 bases, with 12 bases left between them. This CDR3 comprises 16 residues. Germline CDR1 and CDR2: LGHNA and YSLEER. CDR3 coding DNA: TGCGCCAGCAGCCAGAGGTGGGGGGCCTCTGGAAACACCATATATTTT. Translated: CASSQRWGASGNTIYF.

In its sample, this clonotype was seen many times. The chain links TRBV5-8 to TRBJ2-1, with 14 bases fitting TRBD2. CDR3 length: 19 residues. Trimming at V came to 2 bases and at J to 0 bases, leaving 7 bases not matched to a gene. CDR1 SGHTS and CDR2 YDEGEE come from the germline V gene. The CDR3 nucleotides are TGTGCCAGCAGCTTCTCGGGACTAGCGGGGGTTAGCTCCTACAATGAGCAGTTCTTC. Protein sequence: CASSFSGLAGVSSYNEQFF.

This clonotype has at least ten counts. The chain links TRBV29-1 to TRBJ1-2; TRBD1 matches 7 bases. Trimming removed 3 bases from V and 2 bases from J; junction bases left unmatched: 0. The CDR3 length is 12 residues. The germline V gene has CDR1 SQVTM and CDR2 ANQGSEA. CDR3 sequence reads: CSVETGNYGYTF. The CDR3 bases are TGCAGCGTTGAGACAGGGAACTATGGCTACACCTTC.

In this sample, this clonotype turned up many times. The chain links TRBV10-2 to TRBJ2-1; tentative D call: TRBD2 (5 bases). The V gene lost 3 bases and the J gene lost 4 bases, with 19 bases spanning the gap. CDR1 and CDR2 (germline): WSHSY, SAAADI. The CDR3 sequence is 17 residues long. The CDR3 DNA reads TGCGCCAGCAGTGACCCCCAGGTCGAAGCGGATTACAATGAGCAGTTCTTC. This codes for CASSDPQVEADYNEQFF.

This clonotype is labeled medium-sized. CDR3 protein: CASSSTPGQDSYEQYF. As DNA, the CDR3 is TGTGCCAGCAGCTCGACCCCCGGACAGGACTCCTACGAGCAGTACTTC. V and J are TRBV7-9 and TRBJ2-7; 7 positions agree with TRBD1. CDR3 length: 16 residues. With 4 bases clipped from V and 0 bases from J, the junction kept 9 bases outside the gene matches. Per the germline V gene, CDR1 is SEHNR and CDR2 is FQNEAQ (reference sequence).

The chain combines TRBV4-1 with TRBJ2-3; D perhaps matches TRBD2 (5 bases). V was pared by 0 bases and J by 0 bases, with 10 bases between. The CDR3 contains 16 residues. Germline values: CDR1 MGHRA, CDR2 YSYEKL. The CDR3 reads CASSQEGRLSTDTQYF. CDR3 in DNA: TGCGCCAGCAGCCAAGAAGGGAGACTTAGCACAGATACGCAGTATTTT.

In this sample, this clonotype turned up a few times. The rearrangement links TRBV7-2 to TRBJ2-1, with 14 bases lining up with TRBD2. CDR1 SGHTA and CDR2 FQGNSA come from the germline V gene. V lost 3 bases to trimming and J lost 5 bases; unmatched junction nucleotides: 3. The CDR3 spans 16 residues. In DNA form, the CDR3 reads TGTGCCAGCAGCTTCCTGACTAGCGGGAGGGACAATGAGCAGTTCTTC. It specifies CASSFLTSGRDNEQFF.

This chain uses TRBV29-1 with TRBJ2-1, with a weak D call TRBD1 (6 bases). The CDR3 loop spans 14 amino acids. With 6 bases removed from V and 7 bases from J, the gap between germline ends came to 19 bases. The germline gives CDR1 SQVTM, CDR2 ANQGSEA. DNA for the CDR3: TGCAGCGTCTACCTCCGGGACACTTTGAATGAGCAGTTCTTC. This codes for CSVYLRDTLNEQFF.

This clonotype was detected only a few times. At one of its ends the junction is not consistent with the germline gene, which may arise from a read error. V gene TRBV29-1 combines with J gene TRBJ2-7; 9 positions match TRBD1. Germline CDR1 reads SQVTM; CDR2 reads ANQGSEA. This CDR3 is 11 amino acids long. The CDR3 region is CSVAQGQGILF. The CDR3 coding sequence is TGCAGCGTTGCCCAGGGACAGGGTATCCTCTTC.

The chain recombines TRBV24-1 with TRBJ1-5; no clear D gene. Germline V CDR1 and CDR2: KGHDR, SFDVKD. V gave up 11 bases and J gave up 3 bases, with 7 bases separating them. The CDR3 has 11 amino acids. Here the CDR3 reads CASRTNQPQHF. DNA of the CDR3: TGTGCCAGCCGGACCAATCAGCCCCAGCATTTT.

In this sample, this clonotype turned up a few times. This chain joins TRBV5-1 and TRBJ2-7, with 7 bases lining up with TRBD2. CDR1 and CDR2 from the germline V gene are SGHRS and YFSETQ. There are 12 residues in the CDR3. J lost 11 bases, V lost 7 bases, and 12 bases had no gene match. CDR3 amino acids: CASGKGGSGEYF. CDR3 in DNA: TGCGCCAGCGGGAAGGGAGGGAGTGGCGAGTACTTC.

This clonotype was found a few times. The gene calls are TRBV15 and TRBJ2-4, with 8 bases matching TRBD1. The junction had 11 bases not matched to a gene; V was cut back by 0 bases and J by 1 base. Germline values: CDR1 LNHNV, CDR2 YYDKDF (reference sequence). This CDR3 region has 19 residues. The CDR3 reads CATSRDTPGQGAAKNIQYF. CDR3 nucleotide sequence: TGTGCCACCAGCAGAGATACCCCAGGTCAGGGGGCTGCCAAAAACATTCAGTACTTC.

This clonotype was counted at least ten times. The chain joins TRBV11-2 to TRBJ1-2, with 9 bases identical to TRBD1. The CDR3 extends over 13 amino acids. V was pared by 7 bases and J by 6 bases, with 6 bases of the junction left unmatched. CDR1 and CDR2 (germline): SGHAT, FQNNGV. Here the CDR3 reads CASTVGTGHGYTF. CDR3 nucleotides: TGTGCCAGCACCGTCGGGACAGGGCATGGCTACACCTTC.

This clonotype was counted ten times or more. The J gene is TRBJ1-1, the V gene TRBV29-1; D gene ambiguous. The V gene's germline CDR1 is SQVTM and CDR2 ANQGSEA. Trimming left V 5 bases short and J 4 bases short, with 8 bases between. The CDR3 covers 11 residues. The CDR3: CSVSLATEAFF. The CDR3 nucleotides read TGCAGCGTTAGTCTAGCCACTGAAGCTTTCTTT.

This clonotype was counted a few times. In nucleotides, the CDR3 is TGCAGTGCTCGAAGACTAGCGAACACCAAAAACATTCAGTACTTC. Amino acid sequence: CSARRLANTKNIQYF. The J gene is TRBJ2-4, the V gene TRBV20-1; 8 bases are shared with TRBD2. The CDR3 is made up of 15 amino acids. V dropped 5 bases and J dropped 2; count of bases not matched to a gene: 8. CDR1 DFQATT and CDR2 SNEGSKA come from the germline V gene (reference sequence).

In this sample, this clonotype turned up a few times. This chain uses TRBV11-2 with TRBJ1-1, with a tentative D call TRBD1 (5 bases). Trimming cost V 1 base and J 4 bases, with 13 bases left between them. The CDR3 spans 15 residues. Germline V gene lookup returns CDR1 SGHAT and CDR2 FQNNGV. The chain's CDR3 is CASSLVGTVLTEAFF. For the CDR3, the DNA is TGTGCCAGCAGCTTAGTTGGGACGGTACTCACTGAAGCTTTCTTT.